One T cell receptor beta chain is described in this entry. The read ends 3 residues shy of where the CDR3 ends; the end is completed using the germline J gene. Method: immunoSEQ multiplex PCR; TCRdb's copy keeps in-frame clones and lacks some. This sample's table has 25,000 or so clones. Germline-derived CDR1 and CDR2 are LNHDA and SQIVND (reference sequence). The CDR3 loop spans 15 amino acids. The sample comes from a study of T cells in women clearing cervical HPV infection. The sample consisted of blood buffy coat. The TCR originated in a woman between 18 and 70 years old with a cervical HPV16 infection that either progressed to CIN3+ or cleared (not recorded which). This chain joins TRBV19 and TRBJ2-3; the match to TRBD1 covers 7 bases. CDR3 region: CASSTIGGQVETQYF. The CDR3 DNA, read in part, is TGTGCCAGTAGTACCATCGGCGGACAGGTAGAGACG.